Listed below are T cell receptor beta chains from one sample, sequenced in a study of blood T cell repertoires in COVID-19. Assay: immunoSEQ multiplex PCR; the TCRdb copy retains only in-frame clones and omits some. The top ten clones hold about 5% of a sample with 330,000 or so clones, 88% of them seen once. The sample was PBMCs or T cells enriched from blood (not recorded which). These receptors all stem from a man younger than 40 who had recovered from COVID-19. CDR3s include the opening cysteine and the closing phenylalanine or tryptophan. A D gene is named only where the DNA matches it firmly. Not every row has a clone size; where given, it reads once, few, many or a size class.

CDR3 DNA: TGTGCCAGCTCACTTCCCGACCGGACAGGGCTCTCCGAGCAGTACTTC
CDR3 protein: CASSLPDRTGLSEQYF
V gene: TRBV18
J gene: TRBJ2-7
CDR3 length: 16
clone size: -
D gene: TRBD1

CDR3 DNA: TGTGCCACCAGTGACCCCGGGGGGCGGGGGGGCCCCACAGATACGCAGTATTTT
CDR3 protein: CATSDPGGRGGPTDTQYF
V gene: TRBV24-1
J gene: TRBJ2-3
CDR3 length: 18
clone size: -
D gene: TRBD2

CDR3 DNA: TGTGCCAGTTCTTCTGGGGGCAACTATGGCTACACCTTC
CDR3 protein: CASSSGGNYGYTF
V gene: TRBV25-1
J gene: TRBJ1-2
CDR3 length: 13
clone size: -
D gene: -

CDR3 DNA: TGTGCCAGCAGTTTGACCAGGGGAGGGATGGCCCAGCATTTT
CDR3 protein: CASSLTRGGMAQHF
V gene: TRBV28
J gene: TRBJ1-5
CDR3 length: 14
clone size: -
D gene: -

CDR3 DNA: TGTGCCAGCAGCTTAGAAGCGGGGGGGCAGTTCTTC
CDR3 protein: CASSLEAGGQFF
V gene: TRBV13
J gene: TRBJ2-1
CDR3 length: 12
clone size: -
D gene: TRBD2

CDR3 DNA: TGTGCCAGGGGGACAGGGGGACACTATGGCTACACCTTC
CDR3 protein: CARGTGGHYGYTF
V gene: TRBV2
J gene: TRBJ1-2
CDR3 length: 13
clone size: -
D gene: TRBD1

CDR3 DNA: TGTGCCAGCTCACCGGGGCAGCCCACCTTTAACTATGGCTACACCTTC
CDR3 protein: CASSPGQPTFNYGYTF
V gene: TRBV18
J gene: TRBJ1-2
CDR3 length: 16
clone size: -
D gene: -

CDR3 DNA: TGTGCCAGCAGCCCGCTGTTGGAGCCCACCGGGGAGCTGTTTTTT
CDR3 protein: CASSPLLEPTGELFF
V gene: TRBV13
J gene: TRBJ2-2
CDR3 length: 15
clone size: once
D gene: -

CDR3 DNA: TGTGCCAGCAGTCCGGGACAGTACTATGGCTACACCTTC
CDR3 protein: CASSPGQYYGYTF
V gene: TRBV6-5
J gene: TRBJ1-2
CDR3 length: 13
clone size: -
D gene: TRBD1

CDR3 DNA: TGCAGCGTTGACAGGGGAAGTAATGAAAAACTGTTTTTT
CDR3 protein: CSVDRGSNEKLFF
V gene: TRBV29-1
J gene: TRBJ1-4
CDR3 length: 13
clone size: -
D gene: -

CDR3 DNA: TGTGCCAGCAGCGGGACAGTCCAAGAGACCCAGTACTTC
CDR3 protein: CASSGTVQETQYF
V gene: TRBV3-1/TRBV3-2
J gene: TRBJ2-5
CDR3 length: 13
clone size: -
D gene: TRBD1

CDR3 DNA: TGTGCCATCAGTGGGACAGGACACAATCAGCCCCAGCATTTT
CDR3 protein: CAISGTGHNQPQHF
V gene: TRBV10-3
J gene: TRBJ1-5
CDR3 length: 14
clone size: -
D gene: TRBD1

CDR3 DNA: TGTGCCAGTAGTGAGCGGACAGTTAGCAATCAGCCCCAGCATTTT
CDR3 protein: CASSERTVSNQPQHF
V gene: TRBV19
J gene: TRBJ1-5
CDR3 length: 15
clone size: -
D gene: -

CDR3 DNA: TGTGCCAGCAGTTTATTGTCCAGGGTGAACACCGGGGAGCTGTTTTTT
CDR3 protein: CASSLLSRVNTGELFF
V gene: TRBV27
J gene: TRBJ2-2
CDR3 length: 16
clone size: -
D gene: -

CDR3 DNA: TGTGCCAGCAGTGATTGGGGGCTGTGGTATGGCTACACCTTC
CDR3 protein: CASSDWGLWYGYTF
V gene: TRBV6-1
J gene: TRBJ1-2
CDR3 length: 14
clone size: -
D gene: -

CDR3 DNA: TGTGCCAGCAGCGGGACTTTAAACACCATATATTTT
CDR3 protein: CASSGTLNTIYF
V gene: TRBV9
J gene: TRBJ1-3
CDR3 length: 12
clone size: few
D gene: -

CDR3 DNA: TGTGCCACCAGTGATCCCCGGAGCTCCACAGATACGCAGTATTTT
CDR3 protein: CATSDPRSSTDTQYF
V gene: TRBV24-1
J gene: TRBJ2-3
CDR3 length: 15
clone size: -
D gene: -

CDR3 DNA: TGCGCCAGCAGCCGGACTCCTGGGCGAGAAAAACTGTTTTTT
CDR3 protein: CASSRTPGREKLFF
V gene: TRBV5-1
J gene: TRBJ1-4
CDR3 length: 14
clone size: -
D gene: -

CDR3 DNA: TGTGCCAGCAGTTTGCAGGGGGCGCGAAATGGCTACACCTTC
CDR3 protein: CASSLQGARNGYTF
V gene: TRBV28
J gene: TRBJ1-2
CDR3 length: 14
clone size: once
D gene: TRBD1

CDR3 DNA: TGTGCCAGCTCACCGGACAGGGGGTCCAAAAACATTCAGTACTTC
CDR3 protein: CASSPDRGSKNIQYF
V gene: TRBV18
J gene: TRBJ2-4
CDR3 length: 15
clone size: -
D gene: TRBD1